Listed below are T cell receptor beta chains from one sample, sequenced in a study of cytomegalovirus exposure and HLA in healthy donors. Produced via immunoSEQ multiplex PCR; TCRdb's table is partial and in-frame only. The data contain tens of thousands of clones, about 84% of them singletons. The sample taken for sequencing was PBMCs. These receptors were collected from a male donor in good health and CMV-seronegative. Each CDR3 is given with its conserved first and last residue. D genes are given only for firm matches. Clone size appears in some rows only: once, few, many, or a class for an expanded clone.

V: TRBV7-2; length: 16; D: NA; J: TRBJ2-3; size: NA; DNA: TGTGCCAGCAGCTTAGATTGGGGGCGCCCCACAGATACGCAGTATTTT; CDR3: CASSLDWGRPTDTQYF
V: TRBV5-8; length: 13; D: NA; J: TRBJ1-2; size: NA; DNA: TGTGCCAGCAGCTTGGGTCCAGTCTATGGCTACACCTTC; CDR3: CASSLGPVYGYTF
V: TRBV6-6; length: 13; D: NA; J: TRBJ2-5; size: once; DNA: TGTGCCAGCACTTATCTTTCTCAAGAGACCCAGTACTTC; CDR3: CASTYLSQETQYF
V: TRBV27; length: 15; D: NA; J: TRBJ1-1; size: NA; DNA: TGTGCCAGCAGTTCCTGGCGAGGCCCGAACACTGAAGCTTTCTTT; CDR3: CASSSWRGPNTEAFF
V: TRBV7-9; length: 16; D: NA; J: TRBJ2-1; size: NA; DNA: TGTGCCAGCAGCTTAGCGGGCCAGGGTTCTGTCCGCGAGCAGTTCTTC; CDR3: CASSLAGQGSVREQFF
V: TRBV7-3; length: 14; D: TRBD1; J: TRBJ2-3; size: few; DNA: TGTGCCAGCAGCGAAGGGACAGGGGGGCATACGCAGTATTTT; CDR3: CASSEGTGGHTQYF
V: TRBV7-2; length: 16; D: NA; J: TRBJ2-7; size: NA; DNA: TGTGCCAGCAGCGTCCGAGGTGGAGGGGACGGATACGAGCAGTACTTC; CDR3: CASSVRGGGDGYEQYF
V: TRBV11-1; length: 15; D: NA; J: TRBJ1-1; size: NA; DNA: TGTGCCAGCAGCTTAATACCCGAGGGGAACACTGAAGCTTTCTTT; CDR3: CASSLIPEGNTEAFF
V: TRBV5-6; length: 12; D: TRBD2; J: TRBJ2-5; size: NA; DNA: TGTGCCAGCAGCTCCTTGGGGGGGATTCAGTACTTC; CDR3: CASSSLGGIQYF
V: TRBV7-2; length: 15; D: NA; J: TRBJ2-6; size: NA; DNA: TGTGCCAGCAGCCAGGAGGCTATCCGGGCCAACGTCCTGACTTTC; CDR3: CASSQEAIRANVLTF
V: TRBV9; length: 12; D: NA; J: TRBJ1-1; size: NA; DNA: TGTGCCAGCAGCGGAGGAGGAACTGAAGCTTTCTTT; CDR3: CASSGGGTEAFF
V: TRBV27; length: 14; D: NA; J: TRBJ1-2; size: NA; DNA: TGTGCCAGCAGTCCCAACGGGACACCGTATGGCTACACCTTC; CDR3: CASSPNGTPYGYTF
V: TRBV27; length: 9; D: NA; J: TRBJ1-1; size: NA; DNA: TGTGTCGGTGCCGTAGAAGCTTTCTTT; CDR3: CVGAVEAFF
V: TRBV6-1; length: 13; D: NA; J: TRBJ2-4; size: NA; DNA: TGTGCCAGCAGGCTAAACCCCGTAAACATTCAGTACTTC; CDR3: CASRLNPVNIQYF
V: TRBV6-5; length: 15; D: TRBD2; J: TRBJ2-5; size: NA; DNA: TGTGCCAGCAGCCATGAAGCGGGGGCGGAAGAGACCCAGTACTTC; CDR3: CASSHEAGAEETQYF
V: TRBV5-4; length: 14; D: TRBD1; J: TRBJ1-2; size: NA; DNA: TGTGCCAGCAGCCTCCAGACAGGGAACTATGGCTACACCTTC; CDR3: CASSLQTGNYGYTF
V: TRBV5-4; length: 13; D: NA; J: TRBJ2-5; size: NA; DNA: TGTGCCAGCAGCCTAACAGGATGGGAGACCCAGTACTTC; CDR3: CASSLTGWETQYF
V: TRBV2; length: 12; D: NA; J: TRBJ1-1; size: NA; DNA: TGTGCCAGCATCCGGGAGAAAACTGAAGCTTTCTTT; CDR3: CASIREKTEAFF
V: TRBV19; length: 17; D: NA; J: TRBJ2-1; size: NA; DNA: TGTGCCAGTAGTATAGATGGGGGCGGACACACCTACAATGAGCAGTTCTTC; CDR3: CASSIDGGGHTYNEQFF
V: TRBV30; length: 13; D: TRBD1; J: TRBJ1-2; size: NA; DNA: TGTGCCTGGACCCTCGGGACAGGGGATGGCTACACCTTC; CDR3: CAWTLGTGDGYTF
V: TRBV15; length: 15; D: NA; J: TRBJ1-2; size: NA; DNA: TGTGCCACCAGCAGAGTCCCGGCAGGGCTCTATGGCTACACCTTC; CDR3: CATSRVPAGLYGYTF
V: TRBV7-9; length: 18; D: TRBD2; J: TRBJ2-3; size: NA; DNA: TGTGCCAGCAGCCCGGGACTAGCGGGGGGGCCTAGCACAGATACGCAGTATTTT; CDR3: CASSPGLAGGPSTDTQYF
V: TRBV9; length: 14; D: NA; J: TRBJ2-3; size: few; DNA: TGTGCCAGCAGTGAGGGGGCGCGGGAAGATACGCAGTATTTT; CDR3: CASSEGAREDTQYF
V: TRBV19; length: 13; D: NA; J: TRBJ1-2; size: NA; DNA: TGTGCCAGTAGGTTTACAGGGTTCGATGGCTACACCTTC; CDR3: CASRFTGFDGYTF
V: TRBV7-2; length: 15; D: TRBD1; J: TRBJ1-1; size: NA; DNA: TGTGCCAGCAGCTTGACGGGACAGGGGAACACTGAAGCTTTCTTT; CDR3: CASSLTGQGNTEAFF
V: TRBV6-4; length: 13; D: TRBD1; J: TRBJ1-2; size: NA; DNA: TGTGCCAGCAGTAAACAGGGGGCGGAAGGCTACACCTTC; CDR3: CASSKQGAEGYTF
V: TRBV29-1; length: 16; D: TRBD2; J: TRBJ2-1; size: NA; DNA: TGCAGCGTTGCAACAACGACTAGCGGGGGGTTGGATGAGCAGTTCTTC; CDR3: CSVATTTSGGLDEQFF
V: TRBV6-5; length: 13; D: NA; J: TRBJ2-2; size: NA; DNA: TGTGCCAGCAGTTCGGGACTGTCCGGGGAGCTGTTTTTT; CDR3: CASSSGLSGELFF
V: TRBV5-1; length: 14; D: NA; J: TRBJ1-1; size: NA; DNA: TGCGCCAGCAGCTTGATCCAGGGCGGCACTGAAGCTTTCTTT; CDR3: CASSLIQGGTEAFF
V: TRBV30; length: 14; D: TRBD2; J: TRBJ2-3; size: NA; DNA: TGTGTCTGGCGGGAGTCCCTCAGCACAGATACGCAGTATTTT; CDR3: CVWRESLSTDTQYF
V: TRBV30; length: 13; D: NA; J: TRBJ1-5; size: NA; DNA: TGTGCCTGGACTCGGGGGAAGGATCAGCCCCAGCATTTT; CDR3: CAWTRGKDQPQHF
V: TRBV6-1; length: 15; D: TRBD2; J: TRBJ2-1; size: NA; DNA: TGTGCCAGCAGTGAGCCAGCGGGGGGGCCGAATGAGCAGTTCTTC; CDR3: CASSEPAGGPNEQFF
V: TRBV2; length: 14; D: NA; J: TRBJ2-2; size: NA; DNA: TGTGCCAGCAGCTTACAGGGGGGGGACGGGGAGCTGTTTTTT; CDR3: CASSLQGGDGELFF
V: TRBV7-9; length: 15; D: NA; J: TRBJ1-2; size: once; DNA: TGTTCCAGCAGCTTATCAGGGGACCTCGGCTATGGCTACACCTTC; CDR3: CSSSLSGDLGYGYTF
V: TRBV12-5; length: 13; D: NA; J: TRBJ2-2; size: few; DNA: TGTGCTAGTGGAAGACAATCTTTCGGGGAGCTGTTTTTT; CDR3: CASGRQSFGELFF
V: TRBV13; length: 15; D: TRBD2; J: TRBJ2-3; size: NA; DNA: TGTGCCAGCAGCTTAGGACGGGGGGGAGGGGATACGCAGTATTTT; CDR3: CASSLGRGGGDTQYF
V: TRBV7-9; length: 14; D: NA; J: TRBJ1-6; size: NA; DNA: TGTGCCAGCAGCTTAGGCGGCGGATCCTCACCCCTCCACTTT; CDR3: CASSLGGGSSPLHF
V: TRBV6-1; length: 12; D: NA; J: TRBJ1-5; size: NA; DNA: TGTGCCAGCACGGAGGGGTCGAAGCCCCAGCATTTT; CDR3: CASTEGSKPQHF
V: TRBV4-3; length: 15; D: NA; J: TRBJ2-5; size: NA; DNA: TGCGCCAGCAGCCAAGGGTTTGCAGGTGGAGAGACCCAGTACTTC; CDR3: CASSQGFAGGETQYF
V: TRBV5-6; length: 15; D: TRBD1; J: TRBJ1-5; size: few; DNA: TGTGCCAGCAGCTTGGGGACAGGGATCAATCAGCCCCAGCATTTT; CDR3: CASSLGTGINQPQHF
V: TRBV2; length: 15; D: NA; J: TRBJ1-5; size: NA; DNA: TGTGCCAGCAGTGGGACAGAAGATAGCAATCAGCCCCAGCATTTT; CDR3: CASSGTEDSNQPQHF
V: TRBV29-1; length: 15; D: NA; J: TRBJ1-6; size: NA; DNA: TGCAGGCAGGGCTTGACAGGAGCAATTAATTCACCCCTCCACTTT; CDR3: CRQGLTGAINSPLHF
V: TRBV27; length: 15; D: TRBD1; J: TRBJ1-2; size: NA; DNA: TGTGCCAGCAGTCTAGGACAGGGATGGGACTATGGCTACACCTTC; CDR3: CASSLGQGWDYGYTF
V: TRBV7-9; length: 13; D: NA; J: TRBJ1-1; size: NA; DNA: TGTGCCAGCAGCACGACAGCTAACACTGAAGCTTTCTTT; CDR3: CASSTTANTEAFF
V: TRBV30; length: 16; D: TRBD2; J: TRBJ2-3; size: NA; DNA: TGTGCCTGGAGTGTAGGGACTAGCGGGGGCACAGATACGCAGTATTTT; CDR3: CAWSVGTSGGTDTQYF
V: TRBV4-3; length: 14; D: NA; J: TRBJ1-2; size: NA; DNA: TGCGCCAGCAGCCAAGATCGCGGGAGCTATGGCTACACCTTC; CDR3: CASSQDRGSYGYTF
V: TRBV5-6; length: 14; D: NA; J: TRBJ1-2; size: NA; DNA: TGTGCCAGCAGCTTGCCACCGGACTTCTATGGCTACACCTTC; CDR3: CASSLPPDFYGYTF